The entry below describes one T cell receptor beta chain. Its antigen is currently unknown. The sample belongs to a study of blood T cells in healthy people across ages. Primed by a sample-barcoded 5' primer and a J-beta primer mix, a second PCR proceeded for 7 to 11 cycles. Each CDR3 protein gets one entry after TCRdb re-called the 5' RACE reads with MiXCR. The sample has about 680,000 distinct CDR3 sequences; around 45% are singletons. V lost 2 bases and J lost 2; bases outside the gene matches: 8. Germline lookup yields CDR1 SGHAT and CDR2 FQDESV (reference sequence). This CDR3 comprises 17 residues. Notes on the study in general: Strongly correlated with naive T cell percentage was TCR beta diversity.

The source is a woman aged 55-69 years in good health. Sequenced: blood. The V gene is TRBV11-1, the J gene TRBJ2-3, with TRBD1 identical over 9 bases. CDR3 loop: CASSLRTGTGYTDTQYF. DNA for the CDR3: TGTGCCAGCAGCTTAAGGACCGGGACAGGGTACACAGATACGCAGTATTTT.